This T cell receptor (beta chain) was documented in a study of CDR3 diversity in severe acne (dated by TCRdb to about 2019). Libraries came from PCR. The sequencer was an Illumina HiSeq 2000. TCRdb reran the public reads through fastp at Q25 and MiXCR, keeping productive beta chains. Rows matching on CDR3 protein sequence are summarized as one entry with the most common DNA and genes. Counted in this sample were roughly 100,000 distinct CDR3 sequences; more than 45% of them appeared once. The top ten constitute roughly 12% of the sample. The CDR3, cysteine through phenylalanine, is 14 amino acids long. Left in the record is the CDR3 DNA by itself, 42 bases read in frame from the first base. Relative to germline, V is 6 bases shorter and J is 4 bases shorter, with 12 bases between their ends. CDR1 and CDR2 (MDHEN, SYDVKM) derive from the germline V gene. Concerning this clonotype: Its cognate antigen has yet to be identified. The input lacks base qualities; no much larger clone sits a single base away.

The sample consisted of blood. The clonotype originates from a male donor with acne. The V and J segments used are TRBV28 and TRBJ2-2; the D gene assignment is perhaps TRBD1 or TRBD2, with each matching 5 bases. The nucleotide sequence is TGTGCCAGCAGCAGTCTGGGGACCACCGGGGAGCTGTTTTTT. This is translated as CASSSLGTTGELFF.